This TCR beta chain was recorded in a study of CD8 T cells in Susac syndrome. Trimming shortened V by 1 base and J by 7 bases, and 14 bases separated the two germline ends. CDR3 length equals 15 residues. CDR1 is LGHDT, CDR2 YNNKEL, per germline (reference sequence). Random-hexamer reverse transcription was applied to about 0.45 to 1 ug RNA. MiXCR, run by TCRdb on the immunoSEQ multiplex PCR reads, gives a single entry per CDR3 protein. The sample shows around 69,000 distinct CDR3 sequences, 96% of them seen only once. This TCR came from a human donor with multiple sclerosis. This rearrangement joins TRBV3-1 to TRBJ2-1; D could derive from TRBD1 or TRBD2 (5 bases each). Sequencing was performed on CD4+ T cells from PBMCs. The CDR3 loop is CASSQVATGGNEQFF. The CDR3 DNA follows: TGTGCCAGCAGCCAAGTGGCTACAGGCGGGAATGAGCAGTTCTTC.